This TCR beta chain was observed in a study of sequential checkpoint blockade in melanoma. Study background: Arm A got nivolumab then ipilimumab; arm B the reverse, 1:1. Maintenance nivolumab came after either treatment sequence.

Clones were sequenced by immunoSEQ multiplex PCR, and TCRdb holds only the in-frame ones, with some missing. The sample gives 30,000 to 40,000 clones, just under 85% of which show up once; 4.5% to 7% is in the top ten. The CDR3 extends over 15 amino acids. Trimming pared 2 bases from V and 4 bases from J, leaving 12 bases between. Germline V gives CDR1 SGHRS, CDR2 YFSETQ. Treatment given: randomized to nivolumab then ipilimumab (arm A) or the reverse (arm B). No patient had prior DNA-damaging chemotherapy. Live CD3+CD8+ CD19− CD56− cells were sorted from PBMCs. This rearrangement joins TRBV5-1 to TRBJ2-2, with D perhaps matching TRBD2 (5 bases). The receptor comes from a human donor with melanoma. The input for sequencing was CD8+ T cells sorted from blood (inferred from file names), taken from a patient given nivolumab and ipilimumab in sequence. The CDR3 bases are TGCGCCAGCAGCTTTGTTAGCACTAGCACCGGGGAGCTGTTTTTT. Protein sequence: CASSFVSTSTGELFF.